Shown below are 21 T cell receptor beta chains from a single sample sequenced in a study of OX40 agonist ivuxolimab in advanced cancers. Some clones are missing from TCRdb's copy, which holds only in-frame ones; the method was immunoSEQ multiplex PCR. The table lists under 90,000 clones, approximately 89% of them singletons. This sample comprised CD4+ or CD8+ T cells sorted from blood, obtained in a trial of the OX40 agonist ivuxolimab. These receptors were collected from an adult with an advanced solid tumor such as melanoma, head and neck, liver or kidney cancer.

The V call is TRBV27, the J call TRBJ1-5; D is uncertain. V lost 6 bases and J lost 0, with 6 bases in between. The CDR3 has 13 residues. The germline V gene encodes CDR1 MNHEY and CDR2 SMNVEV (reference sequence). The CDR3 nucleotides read TGTGCCAGCAGGCAGTATAGCAATCAGCCCCAGCATTTT. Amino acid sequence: CASRQYSNQPQHF.

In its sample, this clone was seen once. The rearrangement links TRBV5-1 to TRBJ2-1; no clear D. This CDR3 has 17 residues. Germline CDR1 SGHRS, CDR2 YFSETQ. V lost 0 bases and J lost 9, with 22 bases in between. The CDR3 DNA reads TGCGCCAGCAGCTTGGGTCCCGGGTCTGGTCGGGCGGCTGAGCAGTTCTTC. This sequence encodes CASSLGPGSGRAAEQFF.

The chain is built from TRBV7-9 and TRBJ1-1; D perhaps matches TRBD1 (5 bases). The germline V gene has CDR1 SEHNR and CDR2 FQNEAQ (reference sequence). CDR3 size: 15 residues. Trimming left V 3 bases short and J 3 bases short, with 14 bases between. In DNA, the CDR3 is TGTGCCAGCAGCTTCATCTCAGGGCAGGACACTGAAGCTTTCTTT. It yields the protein CASSFISGQDTEAFF.

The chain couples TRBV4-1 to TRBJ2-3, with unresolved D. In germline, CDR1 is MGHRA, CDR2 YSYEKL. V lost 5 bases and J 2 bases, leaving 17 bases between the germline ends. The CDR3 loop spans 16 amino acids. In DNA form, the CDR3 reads TGCGCCAGCAGCACCCCGCCGCGCGTTTTCACAGATACGCAGTATTTT. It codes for CASSTPPRVFTDTQYF.

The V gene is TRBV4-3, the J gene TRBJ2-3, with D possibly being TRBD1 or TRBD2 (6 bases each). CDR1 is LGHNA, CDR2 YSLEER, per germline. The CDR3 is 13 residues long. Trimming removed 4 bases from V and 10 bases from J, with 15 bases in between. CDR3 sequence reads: CASSPEQGGAQYF. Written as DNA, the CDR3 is TGCGCCAGCAGCCCCGAACAGGGCGGGGCGCAGTATTTT.

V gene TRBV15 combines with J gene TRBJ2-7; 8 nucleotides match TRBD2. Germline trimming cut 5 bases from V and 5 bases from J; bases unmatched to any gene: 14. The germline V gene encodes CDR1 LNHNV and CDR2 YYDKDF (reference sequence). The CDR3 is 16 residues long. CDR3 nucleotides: TGTGCCACCAGCTGGATGTTAGCGGGACCCTCTAACGAGCAGTACTTC. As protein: CATSWMLAGPSNEQYF.

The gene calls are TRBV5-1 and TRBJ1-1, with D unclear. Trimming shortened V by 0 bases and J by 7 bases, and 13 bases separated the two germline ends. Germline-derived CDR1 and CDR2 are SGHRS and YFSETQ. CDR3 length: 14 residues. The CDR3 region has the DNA TGCGCCAGCAGCTTGGCAGGCTCGTCGCGTGAAGCTTTCTTT. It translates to CASSLAGSSREAFF. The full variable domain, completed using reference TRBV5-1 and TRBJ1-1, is KAGVTQTPRYLIKTRGQQVTLSCSPISGHRSVSWYQQTPGQGLQFLFEYFSETQRNKGNFPGRFSGRQFSNSRSEMNVSTLELGDSALYLCASSLAGSSREAFFGQGTRLTVV.

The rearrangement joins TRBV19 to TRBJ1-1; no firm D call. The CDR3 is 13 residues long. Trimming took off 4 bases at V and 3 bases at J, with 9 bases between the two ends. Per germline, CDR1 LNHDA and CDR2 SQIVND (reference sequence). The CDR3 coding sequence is TGTGCCAGTAGTAGTTCCGGGGACACTGAAGCTTTCTTT. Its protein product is CASSSSGDTEAFF. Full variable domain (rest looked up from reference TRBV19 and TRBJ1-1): DGGITQSPKYLFRKEGQNVTLSCEQNLNHDAMYWYRQDPGQGLRLIYYSQIVNDFQKGDIAEGYSVSREKKESFPLTVTSAQKNPTAFYLCASSSSGDTEAFFGQGTRLTVV.

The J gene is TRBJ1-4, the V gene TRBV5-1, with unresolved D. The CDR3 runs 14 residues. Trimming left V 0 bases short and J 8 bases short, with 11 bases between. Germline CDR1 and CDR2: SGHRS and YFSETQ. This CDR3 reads CASSLAVGNEKLFF. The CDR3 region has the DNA TGCGCCAGCAGCTTGGCCGTAGGGAACGAAAAACTGTTTTTT.

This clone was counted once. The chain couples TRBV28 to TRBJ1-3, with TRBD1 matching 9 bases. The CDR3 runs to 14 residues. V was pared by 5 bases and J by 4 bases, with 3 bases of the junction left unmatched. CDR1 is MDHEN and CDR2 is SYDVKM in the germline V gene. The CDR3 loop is CASSTGGAGNTIYF. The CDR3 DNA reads TGTGCCAGCAGTACAGGGGGCGCCGGAAACACCATATATTTT.

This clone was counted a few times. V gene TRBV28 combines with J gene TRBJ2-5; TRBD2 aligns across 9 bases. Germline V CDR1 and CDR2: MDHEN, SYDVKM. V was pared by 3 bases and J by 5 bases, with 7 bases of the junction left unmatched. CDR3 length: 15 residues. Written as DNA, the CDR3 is TGTGCCAGCAGTTTGGCGGGAGGGTCGAGGGAGACCCAGTACTTC. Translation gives CASSLAGGSRETQYF.

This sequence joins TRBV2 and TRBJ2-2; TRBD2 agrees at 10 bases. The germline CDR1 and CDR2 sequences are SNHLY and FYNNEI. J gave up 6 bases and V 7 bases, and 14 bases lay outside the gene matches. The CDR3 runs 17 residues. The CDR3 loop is CASKLEGGLAPAGELFF. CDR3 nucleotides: TGTGCCAGCAAGTTGGAGGGGGGACTAGCGCCCGCCGGGGAGCTGTTTTTT.

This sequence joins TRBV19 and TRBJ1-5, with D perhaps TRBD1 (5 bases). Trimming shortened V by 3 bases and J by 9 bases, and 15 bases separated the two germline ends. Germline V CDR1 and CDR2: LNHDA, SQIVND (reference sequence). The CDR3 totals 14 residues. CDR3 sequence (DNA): TGTGCCAGTAGTATCGGGGGGGGAGGCGGGCCCCAGCATTTT. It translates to CASSIGGGGGPQHF.

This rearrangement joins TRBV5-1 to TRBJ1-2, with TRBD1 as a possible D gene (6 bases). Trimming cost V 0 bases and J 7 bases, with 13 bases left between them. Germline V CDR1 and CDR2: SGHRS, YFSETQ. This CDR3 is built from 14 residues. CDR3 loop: CASSLEVGGPGYTF. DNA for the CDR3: TGCGCCAGCAGCTTGGAGGTCGGGGGCCCTGGCTACACCTTC.

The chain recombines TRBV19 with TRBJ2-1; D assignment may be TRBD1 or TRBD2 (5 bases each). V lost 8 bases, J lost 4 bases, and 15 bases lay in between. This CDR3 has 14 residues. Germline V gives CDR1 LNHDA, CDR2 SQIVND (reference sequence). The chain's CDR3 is CASSTGTDYNEQFF. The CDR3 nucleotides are TGTGCCAGTTCAACCGGGACGGATTACAATGAGCAGTTCTTC.

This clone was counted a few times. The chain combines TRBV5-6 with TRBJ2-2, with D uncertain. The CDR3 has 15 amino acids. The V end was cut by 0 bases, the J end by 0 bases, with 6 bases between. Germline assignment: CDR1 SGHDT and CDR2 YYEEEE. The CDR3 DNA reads TGTGCCAGCAGCTTGGGGCCCTCGAACACCGGGGAGCTGTTTTTT. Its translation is CASSLGPSNTGELFF.

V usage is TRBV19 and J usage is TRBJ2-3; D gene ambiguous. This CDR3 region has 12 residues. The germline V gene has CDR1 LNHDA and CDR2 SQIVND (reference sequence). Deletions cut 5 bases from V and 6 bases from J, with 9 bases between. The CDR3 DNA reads TGTGCCAGTAGTCCTTTAGGGGATACGCAGTATTTT. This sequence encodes CASSPLGDTQYF.

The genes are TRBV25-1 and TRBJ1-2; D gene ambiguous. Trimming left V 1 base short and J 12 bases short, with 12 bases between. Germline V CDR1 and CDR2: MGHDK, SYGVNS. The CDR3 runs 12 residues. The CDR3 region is CASSESWTIDTF. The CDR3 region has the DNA TGTGCCAGCAGTGAATCCTGGACCATAGACACCTTC.

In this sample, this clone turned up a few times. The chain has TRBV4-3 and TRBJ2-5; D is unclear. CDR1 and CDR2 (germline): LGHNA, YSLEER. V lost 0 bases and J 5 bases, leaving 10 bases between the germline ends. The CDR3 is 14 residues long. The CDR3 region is CASSQDQLGETQYF. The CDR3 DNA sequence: TGCGCCAGCAGCCAAGATCAGCTCGGGGAGACCCAGTACTTC.

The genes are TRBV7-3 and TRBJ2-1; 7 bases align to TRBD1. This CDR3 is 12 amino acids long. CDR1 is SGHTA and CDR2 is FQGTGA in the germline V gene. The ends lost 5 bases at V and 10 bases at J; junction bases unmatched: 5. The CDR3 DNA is TGTGCCAGCAGCGAACCCAGGGGGGAGCAGTTCTTC. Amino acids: CASSEPRGEQFF.

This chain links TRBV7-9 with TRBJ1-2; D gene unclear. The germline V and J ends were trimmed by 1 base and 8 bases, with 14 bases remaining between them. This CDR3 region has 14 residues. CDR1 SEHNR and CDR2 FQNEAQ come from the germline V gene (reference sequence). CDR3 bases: TGTGCCAGCAGCTTAGACCCATCCCGTAGAGGCTACACCTTC. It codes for CASSLDPSRRGYTF.